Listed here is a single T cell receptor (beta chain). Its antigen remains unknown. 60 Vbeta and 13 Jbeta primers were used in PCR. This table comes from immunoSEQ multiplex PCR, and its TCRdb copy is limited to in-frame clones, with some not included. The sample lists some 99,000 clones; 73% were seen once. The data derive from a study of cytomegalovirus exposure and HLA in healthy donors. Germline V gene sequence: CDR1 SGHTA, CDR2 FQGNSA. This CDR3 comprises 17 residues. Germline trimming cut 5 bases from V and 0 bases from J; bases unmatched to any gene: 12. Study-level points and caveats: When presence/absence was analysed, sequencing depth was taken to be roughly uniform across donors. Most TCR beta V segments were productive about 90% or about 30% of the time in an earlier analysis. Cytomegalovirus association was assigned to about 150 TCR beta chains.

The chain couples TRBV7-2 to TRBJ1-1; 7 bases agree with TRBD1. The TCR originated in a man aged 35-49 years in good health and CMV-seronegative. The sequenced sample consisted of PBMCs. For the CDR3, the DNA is TGTGCCAGCAGCCCACAAGGGGGCCCTCGGTTGAACACTGAAGCTTTCTTT. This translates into CASSPQGGPRLNTEAFF.